This T cell receptor (beta chain) was captured by sequencing in a study of OX40 agonist ivuxolimab in advanced cancers. Study background: At around 83% male, the cohort had a mean age of around 56 years, ranging from about 23 to 79. The study's findings and limits: Individuals who were partial responders at 0.1-3.0 mg/kg had clonal expansion that ranked among the lowest. Both CD4+ and CD8+ T cell populations in blood had undergone clonal expansion by week 6 at 0.1 to 3.0 mg/kg.

As regards this clone: Antigen unknown.

The method was immunoSEQ multiplex PCR; TCRdb's version includes in-frame clones alone and lacks a portion of them. The table lists around 92,000 clones, about four fifths of them singletons. The sequence derives from an adult with an advanced solid tumor such as melanoma, head and neck, liver or kidney cancer. The sequencing used CD4+ or CD8+ T cells sorted from blood, collected in a trial of the OX40 agonist ivuxolimab.

Here the CDR3 DNA reads TGTGCCAGCAGCACTCGGACGGCGAACACCGGGGAGCTGTTTTTT. Protein: CASSTRTANTGELFF. The chain carries TRBV7-9 and TRBJ2-2; D gene uncertain. The CDR3 has 15 residues. Deletions cut 5 bases from V and 0 bases from J, with 10 bases between. Germline V gene lookup returns CDR1 SEHNR and CDR2 FQNEAQ (reference sequence).